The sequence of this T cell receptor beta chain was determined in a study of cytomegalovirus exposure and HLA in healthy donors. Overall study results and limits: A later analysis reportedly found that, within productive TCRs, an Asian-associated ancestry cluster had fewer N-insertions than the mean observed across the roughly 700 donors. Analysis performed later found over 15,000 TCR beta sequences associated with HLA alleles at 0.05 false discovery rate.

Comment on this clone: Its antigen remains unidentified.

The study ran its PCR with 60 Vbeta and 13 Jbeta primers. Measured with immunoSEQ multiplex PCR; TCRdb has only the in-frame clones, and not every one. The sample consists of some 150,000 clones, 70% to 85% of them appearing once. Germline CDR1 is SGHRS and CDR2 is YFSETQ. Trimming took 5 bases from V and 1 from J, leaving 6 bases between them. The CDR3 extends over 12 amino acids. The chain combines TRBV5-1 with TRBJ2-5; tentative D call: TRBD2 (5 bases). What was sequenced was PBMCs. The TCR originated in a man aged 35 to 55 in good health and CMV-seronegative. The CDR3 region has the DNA TGCGCCAGCAGGAGGGTCCAAGAGACCCAGTACTTC. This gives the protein CASRRVQETQYF.